The entry below gives a single T cell receptor beta chain sequence along with its context. As yet, its antigen is unknown. This sample stems from a study of OX40 agonist ivuxolimab in advanced cancers. Study summary: Every 2 weeks, patients received ivuxolimab intravenously, dosed at 0.01 to 10 mg/kg.

Overall study results and limits: In the expanded peripheral T cells, antigen specificity was never determined.

The assay was immunoSEQ multiplex PCR, and TCRdb's table has in-frame clones only and misses some. This table holds around 74,000 clones, approximately 80% found once. V dropped 0 bases and J dropped 5 bases, with 19 bases sitting between them. CDR3 length equals 17 residues. Germline V gives CDR1 SGHTA, CDR2 FQGNSA. At cycle 4 day 1, cycle 7 day 1, and baseline, blood was sampled. The receptor's source is an adult with an advanced solid tumor such as melanoma, head and neck, liver or kidney cancer. V usage is TRBV7-2 and J usage is TRBJ1-1; D gene unclear. This specimen consisted of CD4+ or CD8+ T cells sorted from blood, obtained in a trial of the OX40 agonist ivuxolimab. This chain's CDR3 is CASSLAIGRASGTEAFF. The CDR3 DNA follows: TGTGCCAGCAGCTTAGCAATAGGGCGGGCCTCGGGGACTGAAGCTTTCTTT.